A selection of T cell receptor beta chains follows, all from one sample in a study of blood T cell repertoires in COVID-19. Measured with immunoSEQ multiplex PCR; TCRdb has only the in-frame clones, and not every one. This table has around 95,000 clones, 81% appearing once. The sample was peripheral blood. The receptors were sampled from an elderly woman with acute or convalescent COVID-19. CDR3s include the opening cysteine and the closing phenylalanine or tryptophan. A D gene is named only where the DNA matches it firmly. Some rows mark clone size as missing; the rest say once, few, many or name a class of expanded clone.

D gene: TRBD2; clone size: few; V gene: TRBV19; J gene: TRBJ2-2; CDR3 DNA: TGTGCCAGTTCCCCGCGGGGGGGCACCGGGGAGCTGTTTTTT; CDR3 protein: CASSPRGGTGELFF
D gene: TRBD1; clone size: .; V gene: TRBV2; J gene: TRBJ2-3; CDR3 DNA: TGTGCCAGCAGACCCGGGACAGGGGCAGATACGCAGTATTTT; CDR3 protein: CASRPGTGADTQYF
D gene: TRBD1; clone size: .; V gene: TRBV4-2; J gene: TRBJ1-5; CDR3 DNA: TGTGCCAGCAGCCAGGGACAGGGGGCAGGTCAGCCCCAGCATTTT; CDR3 protein: CASSQGQGAGQPQHF
D gene: .; clone size: .; V gene: TRBV7-7; J gene: TRBJ2-5; CDR3 DNA: TGTGCCAGCAGCTTATTGGGCCGACAAGAGACCCAGTACTTC; CDR3 protein: CASSLLGRQETQYF
D gene: .; clone size: once; V gene: TRBV18; J gene: TRBJ2-5; CDR3 DNA: TGTGCCAGCTCACCCTACCGCGCCGAGGGGACCCAGTACTTC; CDR3 protein: CASSPYRAEGTQYF
D gene: TRBD2; clone size: once; V gene: TRBV27; J gene: TRBJ2-1; CDR3 DNA: TGTGCCAGCAGTTCCCCCCGGACTAGCGGGGGTAACAATGAGCAGTTCTTC; CDR3 protein: CASSSPRTSGGNNEQFF
D gene: TRBD1; clone size: .; V gene: TRBV9; J gene: TRBJ1-6; CDR3 DNA: TGTGCCAGCAGCGAAGGGGGCCTGGGCTCACCCCTCCACTTT; CDR3 protein: CASSEGGLGSPLHF
D gene: .; clone size: .; V gene: TRBV21-1; J gene: TRBJ1-3; CDR3 DNA: TGTGCCAGCAGCCCCCGCGGAGGCCAGACGCCCATATATTTT; CDR3 protein: CASSPRGGQTPIYF
D gene: .; clone size: .; V gene: TRBV10-3; J gene: TRBJ1-5; CDR3 DNA: TGTGCCATCAGTGAGAGGGCAGGGAACGACCAGCCCCAGCATTTT; CDR3 protein: CAISERAGNDQPQHF
D gene: TRBD1; clone size: few; V gene: TRBV7-9; J gene: TRBJ1-4; CDR3 DNA: TGTGCCAGCAGCTTAGTCAGGGGGGAAGAAAAACTGTTTTTT; CDR3 protein: CASSLVRGEEKLFF
D gene: .; clone size: once; V gene: TRBV6-5; J gene: TRBJ1-1; CDR3 DNA: TGTGCCAGCAGTGACTCGGCGAGGTACACTGAAGCTTTCTTT; CDR3 protein: CASSDSARYTEAFF
D gene: TRBD1; clone size: .; V gene: TRBV5-1; J gene: TRBJ1-6; CDR3 DNA: TGCGCCAGCAGCGAGGGACAGGCTACGGCACCCCTCCACTTT; CDR3 protein: CASSEGQATAPLHF
D gene: .; clone size: .; V gene: TRBV5-6; J gene: TRBJ2-2; CDR3 DNA: TGTGCCAGCAGCTTCTCCGGGGAGCTGTTTTTT; CDR3 protein: CASSFSGELFF
D gene: .; clone size: .; V gene: TRBV28; J gene: TRBJ2-3; CDR3 DNA: TGTGCCAGCAGTCAGAACCTTAATACGCAGTATTTT; CDR3 protein: CASSQNLNTQYF
D gene: .; clone size: .; V gene: TRBV28; J gene: TRBJ2-4; CDR3 DNA: TGTGCCTCCCAACTACAGGGAAACATTCAGTACTTC; CDR3 protein: CASQLQGNIQYF
D gene: .; clone size: .; V gene: TRBV6-2/TRBV6-3; J gene: TRBJ1-2; CDR3 DNA: TGTGCCAGCAGTTACGGTGGCAGGGGAAGAGAAGGCTACACCTTC; CDR3 protein: CASSYGGRGREGYTF
D gene: .; clone size: .; V gene: TRBV7-2; J gene: TRBJ1-2; CDR3 DNA: TGTGCCAGCAGCTTAGCCCGGCAGGGCAAACAAGGCTACACCTTC; CDR3 protein: CASSLARQGKQGYTF
D gene: TRBD1; clone size: .; V gene: TRBV11-3; J gene: TRBJ1-1; CDR3 DNA: TGTGCCAGCAACAGGGGCGGCACTGAAGCTTTCTTT; CDR3 protein: CASNRGGTEAFF
D gene: .; clone size: once; V gene: TRBV6-5; J gene: TRBJ1-1; CDR3 DNA: TGTGCCAGCAGTTATGCCCAGGGGCGGACTGAAGCTTTCTTT; CDR3 protein: CASSYAQGRTEAFF
D gene: TRBD2; clone size: .; V gene: TRBV9; J gene: TRBJ2-3; CDR3 DNA: TGTGCCAGCAGCGTAGGCCCAGCGGGGGGTAGGGATACGCAGTATTTT; CDR3 protein: CASSVGPAGGRDTQYF
D gene: .; clone size: .; V gene: TRBV7-9; J gene: TRBJ2-2; CDR3 DNA: TGTGCCAGCAGCACCACCGCTACCGGGCAATCCTGGCGGGTTGACACCGGGGAGCTGTTTTTT; CDR3 protein: CASSTTATGQSWRVDTGELFF
D gene: TRBD2; clone size: .; V gene: TRBV5-1; J gene: TRBJ2-2; CDR3 DNA: TGCGCCAGCAGCCTAGGGACTAGCGCGAACACCGGGGAGCTGTTTTTT; CDR3 protein: CASSLGTSANTGELFF
D gene: .; clone size: .; V gene: TRBV20-1; J gene: TRBJ1-1; CDR3 DNA: TGCAGTGCCCAGGGATCGACTGAAGCTTTCTTT; CDR3 protein: CSAQGSTEAFF
D gene: .; clone size: once; V gene: TRBV5-1; J gene: TRBJ2-1; CDR3 DNA: TGCGCCAGCAGCCAGAACATGGGGGGCAATGAGCAGTTCTTC; CDR3 protein: CASSQNMGGNEQFF
D gene: TRBD1; clone size: once; V gene: TRBV28; J gene: TRBJ1-2; CDR3 DNA: TGTGCCAGCCAAGGGACAGGGGGTAACTATGGCTACACCTTC; CDR3 protein: CASQGTGGNYGYTF
D gene: TRBD1; clone size: .; V gene: TRBV4-1; J gene: TRBJ1-6; CDR3 DNA: TGCGCCAGCAGCCAAGATAGCCCAGGGGGCTTAAGGAGTTCACCCCTCCACTTT; CDR3 protein: CASSQDSPGGLRSSPLHF
D gene: .; clone size: few; V gene: TRBV15; J gene: TRBJ1-6; CDR3 DNA: TGTGCCACCAGCAGAGATCCCTACGACAAGTATAATTCACCCCTCCACTTT; CDR3 protein: CATSRDPYDKYNSPLHF
D gene: TRBD1; clone size: .; V gene: TRBV23-1; J gene: TRBJ2-5; CDR3 DNA: TGCGCCAGCAGTCAGACGGACAGGGTAGAGACCCAGTACTTC; CDR3 protein: CASSQTDRVETQYF
D gene: .; clone size: .; V gene: TRBV15; J gene: TRBJ1-2; CDR3 DNA: TGTGCCACCAGCAGAGATCTGGGGGGAGGGGGCTACACCTTC; CDR3 protein: CATSRDLGGGGYTF